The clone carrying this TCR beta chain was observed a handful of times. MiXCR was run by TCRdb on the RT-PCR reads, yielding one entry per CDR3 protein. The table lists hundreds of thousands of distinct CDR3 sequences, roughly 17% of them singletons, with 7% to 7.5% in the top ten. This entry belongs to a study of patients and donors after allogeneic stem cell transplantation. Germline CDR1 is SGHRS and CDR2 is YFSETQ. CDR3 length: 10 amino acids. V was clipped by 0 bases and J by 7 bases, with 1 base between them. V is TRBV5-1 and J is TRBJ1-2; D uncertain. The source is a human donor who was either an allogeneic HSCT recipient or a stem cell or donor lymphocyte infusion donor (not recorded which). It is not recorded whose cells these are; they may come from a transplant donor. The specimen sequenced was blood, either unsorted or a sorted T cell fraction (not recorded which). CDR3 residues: CASSLVGYTF. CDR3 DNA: TGCGCCAGCAGCTTGGTTGGCTACACCTTC.